The 32 T cell receptor beta chains below were found in one sample sequenced in a study of T cell responses to AZD1222 COVID-19 vaccine. Clones were read by immunoSEQ multiplex PCR, and TCRdb kept only the in-frame ones, dropping some. This sample carries around 180,000 clones, roughly nine tenths of them seen once, and the ten largest clones take 6.9%. Sequenced here: peripheral blood, sampled on day 0 of AZD1222 vaccination. The receptors originated from an adult in good health.

This chain joins TRBV19 and TRBJ1-2; 8 positions match TRBD1. CDR3 length: 16 amino acids. The J segment lost 4 bases and the V segment lost 1 base, leaving 8 bases of the junction unmatched. Looked up from germline, CDR1 is LNHDA and CDR2 is SQIVND (reference sequence). The CDR3 nucleotides read TGTGCCAGTAGTATAGTTCCGGGACAGGAGGTCTATGGCTACACCTTC. The encoded protein is CASSIVPGQEVYGYTF.

The chain recombines TRBV7-2 with TRBJ2-3; possible D gene TRBD2, 6 bases. The V end lost 8 bases, the J end lost 1 base, and 10 bases lay between the germline ends. This CDR3 has 13 amino acids. Germline lookup yields CDR1 SGHTA and CDR2 FQGNSA. CDR3 nucleotide sequence: TGTGCCAGCTTAGTAGCGGGCACAGATACGCAGTATTTT. Protein: CASLVAGTDTQYF.

This clone was detected a few times. The rearrangement joins TRBV27 to TRBJ2-7; D might be TRBD1 (5 bases). This CDR3 contains 14 residues. Germline-derived CDR1 and CDR2 are MNHEY and SMNVEV (reference sequence). Trimming pared 2 bases from V and 5 bases from J, leaving 13 bases between. The CDR3 loop reads CASSLPDRLDEQYF. The CDR3 DNA reads TGTGCCAGCAGTTTACCCGACAGATTGGACGAGCAGTACTTC.

This clone was counted a single time. J is TRBJ2-7 and V is TRBV6-2 or TRBV6-3, with D maybe TRBD1 (5 bases). The germline gives CDR1 MNHEY, CDR2 SVGEGT. This CDR3 is 14 amino acids long. Trimming left V 4 bases short and J 1 base short, with 11 bases between. CDR3 residues: CASSWGQQSYEQYF. The CDR3 nucleotides are TGTGCCAGCAGTTGGGGCCAGCAGTCCTACGAGCAGTACTTC.

The CDR3 spells CASSLFSTGGTEAFF. CDR3 coding DNA: TGTGCCAGCAGCCTTTTTTCCACAGGGGGGACTGAAGCTTTCTTT. This chain connects TRBV14 to TRBJ1-1, with 8 bases that match TRBD1. Germline CDR1 and CDR2: SGHDN and FVKESK. The CDR3 covers 15 residues. V trimming: 4 bases; J trimming: 5 bases; junction bases outside the gene matches: 9.

This clone was detected only once. The chain employs TRBV15 and TRBJ2-1; 7 nucleotides match TRBD2. Germline CDR1 LNHNV, CDR2 YYDKDF (reference sequence). J gave up 6 bases and V 1 base, and 9 bases lay outside the gene matches. The CDR3 length is 16 residues. The CDR3 is CATSRGVDGGGNEQFF. CDR3 nucleotides: TGTGCCACCAGCAGAGGGGTCGATGGGGGGGGCAATGAGCAGTTCTTC.

The CDR3 loop reads CASSPPPDGNTIYF. The CDR3 DNA sequence: TGTGCCAGCAGCCCTCCCCCGGACGGAAACACCATATATTTT. The genes are TRBV3-1 (or the pseudogene TRBV3-2) and TRBJ1-3; D unclear. The CDR3 consists of 14 residues. CDR1 is LGHDT, CDR2 YNNKEL, per germline (reference sequence). V lost 4 bases and J 4 bases, leaving 11 bases between the germline ends.

This chain joins TRBV2 and TRBJ2-5; possible D gene TRBD2, 6 bases. The germline V gene encodes CDR1 SNHLY and CDR2 FYNNEI. The CDR3 loop spans 13 amino acids. Trimming removed 7 bases at V and 2 bases at J, with 11 bases between. In nucleotides, the CDR3 is TGTGCCAGCAAACCAGGGACTCAAGAGACCCAGTACTTC. It codes for CASKPGTQETQYF.

V gene TRBV6-5 combines with J gene TRBJ1-6; D uncertain. Germline-derived CDR1 and CDR2 are MNHEY and SVGAGI. V was pared by 9 bases and J by 8 bases, with 17 bases between. CDR3 size: 14 residues. In nucleotides, the CDR3 is TGTGCCAGTAACGGACCCAACCGAGATTCACCCCTCCACTTT. This sequence encodes CASNGPNRDSPLHF.

This clone was seen a handful of times. The chain carries TRBV2 and TRBJ2-7; no definite D call. V was trimmed by 8 bases and J by 0 bases, leaving 14 bases between them. The CDR3 is made up of 14 amino acids. Germline CDR1 reads SNHLY; CDR2 reads FYNNEI. The CDR3 sequence: CASLGWQDSYEQYF. CDR3 nucleotide sequence: TGTGCCAGCCTCGGTTGGCAGGACTCCTACGAGCAGTACTTC.

The chain links TRBV7-8 to TRBJ1-2, with no clear D. CDR3 length: 14 amino acids. V shed 5 bases and J shed 3 bases, with 13 bases lying between them. Germline V lookup: CDR1 SGHVS, CDR2 FQNEAQ. In DNA form, the CDR3 reads TGTGCCAGCAGCGCCGCGGGTTGGGACTATGGCTACACCTTC. It codes for CASSAAGWDYGYTF.

This chain joins TRBV6-5 and TRBJ1-6; D is undetermined. Germline V CDR1 and CDR2: MNHEY, SVGAGI. This CDR3 is 13 amino acids long. Trimming pared 0 bases from V and 10 bases from J, leaving 7 bases between. CDR3 sequence: CASSYSGKSPLHF. The CDR3 nucleotides are TGTGCCAGCAGTTACTCAGGGAAATCACCCCTCCACTTT.

On this clone itself: One end of the junction does not line up with germline, which may come from a read error. The same CDR3 can be traced to other DNA sequences in this sample. V and J are TRBV7-9 and TRBJ1-6; no reliable D call. The CDR3 has 18 residues. CDR1 is SEHNR, CDR2 FQNEAQ, per germline (reference sequence). The CDR3 DNA sequence: TGTGCCAGCAGCTTAGGATATCAGACCGGGTCCTTTTATTCACCCCTTCACTTT. Translation gives CASSLGYQTGSFYSPLHF.

V usage is TRBV28 and J usage is TRBJ1-2; 7 nucleotides align to TRBD1. CDR1 and CDR2 (germline): MDHEN, SYDVKM. CDR3 length: 14 amino acids. With V trimmed by 6 bases and J by 4 bases, 8 bases remained unmatched. Here the CDR3 reads CASRGGRDSYGYTF. The CDR3 DNA follows: TGTGCCAGCAGAGGGGGTAGGGACAGCTATGGCTACACCTTC.

This chain uses TRBV5-1 with TRBJ2-2, with D possibly TRBD1 on 5 matching bases. This CDR3 is 14 amino acids long. Germline V gene data show CDR1 as SGHRS and CDR2 as YFSETQ. Trimming stripped 6 bases from V and 0 bases from J, with 9 bases between. The CDR3 loop reads CASIGQANTGELFF. In DNA form, the CDR3 reads TGCGCCAGCATCGGACAAGCGAACACCGGGGAGCTGTTTTTT.

The rearrangement joins TRBV5-1 to TRBJ2-1; 8 bases fit TRBD1. CDR3 length: 15 amino acids. Losses at the gene ends were 3 bases for V and 6 bases for J; bases not matched to a gene: 8. CDR1 SGHRS and CDR2 YFSETQ come from the germline V gene. The chain's CDR3 is CASSSPGTGGNEQFF. CDR3 sequence (DNA): TGCGCCAGCAGCTCTCCCGGGACAGGAGGCAATGAGCAGTTCTTC. The full variable domain, completed using reference TRBV5-1 and TRBJ2-1, is KAGVTQTPRYLIKTRGQQVTLSCSPISGHRSVSWYQQTPGQGLQFLFEYFSETQRNKGNFPGRFSGRQFSNSRSEMNVSTLELGDSALYLCASSSPGTGGNEQFFGPGTRLTVL.

CDR3 nucleotide sequence: TGTGCCAGCAGCCCCCAGGCGGGGTCCTATGGCTACACCTTC. This sequence encodes CASSPQAGSYGYTF. The rearrangement uses TRBV7-3 and TRBJ1-2; D unresolved. V lost 5 bases to trimming and J lost 4 bases, with 14 bases between them. The germline V gene encodes CDR1 SGHTA and CDR2 FQGTGA. The CDR3 runs to 14 residues. The complete variable domain, with remaining parts taken from reference TRBV7-3 and TRBJ1-2, reads GAGVSQTPSNKVTEKGKYVELRCDPISGHTALYWYRQSLGQGPEFLIYFQGTGAADDSGLPNDRFFAVRPEGSVSTLKIQRTERGDSAVYLCASSPQAGSYGYTFGSGTRLTVV.

The chain is built from TRBV7-2 and TRBJ2-1, with 7 nucleotides matching TRBD2. The CDR3 has 15 amino acids. J was trimmed by 7 bases and V by 6 bases; bases with no gene match: 12. Looked up from germline, CDR1 is SGHTA and CDR2 is FQGNSA. The CDR3 DNA reads as TGTGCCAGCAGTCCTACCGGTGGGGGGGGGAATGAGCAGTTCTTC. Protein: CASSPTGGGGNEQFF.

This rearrangement joins TRBV10-3 to TRBJ1-1; 7 positions agree with TRBD1. The V gene's germline CDR1 is ENHRY and CDR2 SYGVKD. V lost 4 bases, J lost 1 base, and 6 bases stayed unmatched. The length of the CDR3 is 15 residues. The CDR3 nucleotides are TGTGCCATCAGTGGTTCGGGACAGACGAACACTGAAGCTTTCTTT. Its protein product is CAISGSGQTNTEAFF.

This clone was found once. The chain recombines TRBV12-3 or TRBV12-4 with TRBJ2-3, with unresolved D. Trimming shortened V by 6 bases and J by 5 bases, and 12 bases separated the two germline ends. The CDR3 extends over 13 amino acids. The CDR3 reads CASSPLGGDTQYF. The CDR3 DNA is TGTGCCAGCAGCCCCCTCGGCGGAGATACGCAGTATTTT.

V gene TRBV20-1 combines with J gene TRBJ1-1; D is ambiguous. The CDR3 is 10 amino acids. The germline V and J ends were trimmed by 5 bases and 1 base, with 2 bases remaining between them. The germline gives CDR1 DFQATT, CDR2 SNEGSKA (reference sequence). CDR3 amino acids: CSAANTEAFF. DNA for the CDR3: TGCAGTGCTGCGAACACTGAAGCTTTCTTT.

The J gene is TRBJ2-2, the V gene TRBV2; TRBD2 matches 7 bases. From germline, CDR1 is SNHLY and CDR2 FYNNEI. The CDR3 length is 13 residues. Trimming at V came to 11 bases and at J to 4 bases, leaving 7 bases not matched to a gene. The CDR3 is CALGGGLTGELFF. The CDR3, as DNA: TGTGCCCTCGGCGGGGGTCTCACCGGGGAGCTGTTTTTT.

The rearrangement joins TRBV27 to TRBJ1-5, with D possibly matching TRBD1 (6 bases). V lost 2 bases and J lost 1, with 6 bases in between. The germline CDR1 and CDR2 sequences are MNHEY and SMNVEV (reference sequence). The CDR3 spans 14 residues. This CDR3 is CASSLTGSNQPQHF. CDR3 DNA: TGTGCCAGCAGTTTAACAGGGAGCAATCAGCCCCAGCATTTT.

V gene TRBV4-1 combines with J gene TRBJ2-3; maybe TRBD2 (6 bases). This CDR3 has 14 amino acids. The ends were cut back, 3 bases at V and 4 bases at J, with 11 bases in the middle. Germline V gene sequence: CDR1 MGHRA, CDR2 YSYEKL. The CDR3 sequence: CASSQGRGADTQYF. CDR3 sequence (DNA): TGCGCCAGCAGCCAGGGGCGGGGTGCAGATACGCAGTATTTT.

J is TRBJ1-5 and V is TRBV6-1; a possible D gene is TRBD1 (6 bases). Germline CDR1 and CDR2: MNHNS and SASEGT. Trimming stripped 1 base from V and 3 bases from J, with 10 bases between. The CDR3 length is 15 residues. The CDR3 here is CASSEEGGLNQPQHF. For the CDR3, the DNA is TGTGCCAGCAGTGAAGAGGGGGGACTCAATCAGCCCCAGCATTTT.

The J gene is TRBJ2-5, the V gene TRBV3-1 (or the pseudogene TRBV3-2), with D maybe TRBD1 (5 bases). The CDR3 is 15 residues long. Trimming pared 6 bases from V and 2 bases from J, leaving 16 bases between. Germline lookup yields CDR1 LGHDT and CDR2 YNNKEL (reference sequence). The CDR3 spells CASSPDSTDQETQYF. The CDR3 bases are TGTGCCAGCAGTCCAGATTCGACAGATCAAGAGACCCAGTACTTC.

This chain links TRBV19 with TRBJ2-6; D ambiguous. Looked up from germline, CDR1 is LNHDA and CDR2 is SQIVND (reference sequence). The CDR3 is 14 residues long. Trimming cost V 5 bases and J 4 bases, with 9 bases left between them. CDR3 sequence: CASSSIEGANVLTF. For the CDR3, the DNA is TGTGCCAGTAGTTCCATTGAGGGGGCCAACGTCCTGACTTTC. The entire variable domain, with the rest obtained from reference TRBV19 and TRBJ2-6, is as follows: DGGITQSPKYLFRKEGQNVTLSCEQNLNHDAMYWYRQDPGQGLRLIYYSQIVNDFQKGDIAEGYSVSREKKESFPLTVTSAQKNPTAFYLCASSSIEGANVLTFGAGSRLTVL.

The rearrangement links TRBV2 to TRBJ1-1, with D tentatively TRBD1 (6 bases). This CDR3 is built from 15 residues. Trimming took off 5 bases at V and 1 base at J, with 14 bases between the two ends. Germline CDR1 reads SNHLY; CDR2 reads FYNNEI. DNA for the CDR3: TGTGCCAGCAGTTATGAAGGGACAAAGAACACTGAAGCTTTCTTT. Translation: CASSYEGTKNTEAFF.

This rearrangement joins TRBV7-2 to TRBJ2-3; the match to TRBD2 covers 11 bases. With V trimmed by 0 bases and J by 2 bases, 1 base remained unmatched. The CDR3 totals 16 residues. CDR1 SGHTA and CDR2 FQGNSA come from the germline V gene. In DNA, the CDR3 is TGTGCCAGCAGCTTAGCTAGCGGGGGGGCCACAGATACGCAGTATTTT. It translates to CASSLASGGATDTQYF.

The chain is built from TRBV29-1 and TRBJ2-1; possibly TRBD1 for D (6 bases). There are 14 residues in the CDR3. Deletions cut 4 bases from V and 1 base from J, with 11 bases between. Germline values: CDR1 SQVTM, CDR2 ANQGSEA. The DNA for the CDR3 is TGCAGCGTTGTAGGCCAGGGGTCCTACAATGAGCAGTTCTTC. Translated, it gives CSVVGQGSYNEQFF.

The rearrangement joins TRBV9 to TRBJ2-2; 10 bases fit TRBD1. The germline gives CDR1 SGDLS, CDR2 YYNGEE. The CDR3 is made up of 15 amino acids. Losses at the gene ends were 4 bases for V and 4 bases for J; bases not matched to a gene: 4. CDR3 residues: CASSSDRGSTGELFF. CDR3 in DNA: TGTGCCAGCAGCTCGGACAGGGGGTCCACCGGGGAGCTGTTTTTT.

The J gene is TRBJ2-7, the V gene TRBV11-2; D is undetermined. This CDR3 region has 12 residues. Germline assignment: CDR1 SGHAT and CDR2 FQNNGV. Trimming removed 0 bases from V and 3 bases from J, with 3 bases in between. DNA for the CDR3: TGTGCCAGCAGCTTAGATCTCTACGAGCAGTACTTC. Translating gives CASSLDLYEQYF.